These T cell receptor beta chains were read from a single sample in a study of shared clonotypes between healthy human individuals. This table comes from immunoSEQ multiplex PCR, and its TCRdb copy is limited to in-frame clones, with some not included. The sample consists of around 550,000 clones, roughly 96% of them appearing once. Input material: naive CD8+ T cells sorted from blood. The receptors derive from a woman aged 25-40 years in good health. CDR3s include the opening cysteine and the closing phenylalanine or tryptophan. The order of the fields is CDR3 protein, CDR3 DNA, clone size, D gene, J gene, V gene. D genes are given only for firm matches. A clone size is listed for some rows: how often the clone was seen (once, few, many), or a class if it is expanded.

CASSTRQGDQEQYF | TGTGCCAGCAGCACCCGACAGGGGGACCAAGAGCAGTACTTC | NA | TRBD1 | TRBJ2-7 | TRBV7-6
CASSSETGEAFF | TGCGCCAGCAGCTCCGAGACAGGTGAAGCTTTCTTT | NA | NA | TRBJ1-1 | TRBV5-1
CASTSWVVGNEQFF | TGTGCCAGCACCTCCTGGGTAGTTGGCAATGAGCAGTTCTTC | NA | NA | TRBJ2-1 | TRBV27
CASSTPPGNYGYTF | TGTGCCAGTAGTACCCCCCCCGGGAACTATGGCTACACCTTC | NA | NA | TRBJ1-2 | TRBV19
CASSVEGGNQPQHF | TGTGCCAGCAGCGTAGAGGGAGGGAATCAGCCCCAGCATTTT | once | NA | TRBJ1-5 | TRBV9
CASSLRGPDTQYF | TGCGCCAGCAGCTTGCGGGGCCCAGATACGCAGTATTTT | NA | NA | TRBJ2-3 | TRBV5-1
CASSLRLAGGNEQFF | TGTGCCAGCAGTCTAAGACTAGCGGGAGGTAATGAGCAGTTCTTC | NA | TRBD2 | TRBJ2-1 | TRBV27
CASSRLFSERVYEQYF | TGTGCCAGCAGTCGACTCTTTAGCGAAAGGGTCTACGAGCAGTACTTC | NA | NA | TRBJ2-7 | TRBV28
CASSIGGGNNEQFF | TGTGCCAGTAGTATAGGTGGGGGTAACAATGAGCAGTTCTTC | NA | NA | TRBJ2-1 | TRBV19
CASSTNYEQYF | TGTGCCAGCAGTACGAATTACGAGCAGTACTTC | once | NA | TRBJ2-7 | TRBV28
CSANGGYTF | TGCAGTGCTAATGGGGGCTACACCTTC | NA | NA | TRBJ1-2 | TRBV20-1
CASSPLPLDTSYEQYF | TGTGCCAGCAGTCCCCTCCCACTAGACACCTCCTACGAGCAGTACTTC | NA | NA | TRBJ2-7 | TRBV27
CSVRDSLSYEQYF | TGCAGCGTGCGGGACAGCCTCTCCTACGAGCAGTACTTC | NA | NA | TRBJ2-7 | TRBV29-1
CASGQPSYEQYF | TGTGCCAGTGGCCAACCTTCCTACGAGCAGTACTTC | NA | NA | TRBJ2-7 | TRBV19
CASRGQMQETQYF | TGTGCCAGTAGAGGACAAATGCAAGAGACCCAGTACTTC | NA | NA | TRBJ2-5 | TRBV19
CASSFEGARRQPQHF | TGTGCCAGCAGTTTTGAAGGGGCGCGGCGTCAGCCCCAGCATTTT | NA | NA | TRBJ1-5 | TRBV28
CASSPYLGTEAFF | TGCGCCAGCAGCCCCTACCTTGGAACTGAAGCTTTCTTT | NA | NA | TRBJ1-1 | TRBV4-1
CASSEGSSYNEQFF | TGTGCCAGCAGCGAAGGCAGCTCCTACAATGAGCAGTTCTTC | NA | NA | TRBJ2-1 | TRBV9
CASSLAKNTEAFF | TGCGCCAGCAGCTTGGCAAAGAACACTGAAGCTTTCTTT | NA | NA | TRBJ1-1 | TRBV5-1
CASSLSGGANYGYTF | TGTGCCAGCAGCTTGTCAGGGGGGGCTAACTATGGCTACACCTTC | NA | TRBD1 | TRBJ1-2 | TRBV5-6
CASSETTPGVLLSTDTQYF | TGTGCCAGCAGTGAAACCACCCCAGGGGTACTGCTTAGCACAGATACGCAGTATTTT | NA | NA | TRBJ2-3 | TRBV6-1
CASSVGAEQYF | TGTGCCAGCAGCGTAGGGGCCGAGCAGTACTTC | NA | NA | TRBJ2-7 | TRBV9
CASRGTGGDGELFF | TGTGCCAGCAGAGGGACAGGGGGCGACGGGGAGCTGTTTTTT | NA | TRBD1 | TRBJ2-2 | TRBV11-2
CASSQGLPPIGNTIYF | TGCGCCAGCAGCCAAGGACTACCCCCGATCGGAAACACCATATATTTT | NA | NA | TRBJ1-3 | TRBV4-1
CASSLADRVNEQFF | TGTGCCAGCAGCTTGGCAGACAGGGTAAATGAGCAGTTCTTC | NA | TRBD1 | TRBJ2-1 | TRBV5-8
CASMDLLGYEQYF | TGTGCCAGCATGGACCTCTTGGGATACGAGCAGTACTTC | NA | NA | TRBJ2-7 | TRBV6-5
CASSLGQGVEKLFF | TGTGCCAGCAGCTTAGGACAGGGGGTTGAAAAACTGTTTTTT | NA | TRBD1 | TRBJ1-4 | TRBV7-6
CASSEGGQGVSYEQYF | TGTGCCAGCAGTGAAGGGGGACAGGGGGTAAGCTACGAGCAGTACTTC | NA | TRBD1 | TRBJ2-7 | TRBV2
CASSLGLGVEAFF | TGTGCCAGCAGCTTAGGGCTCGGGGTTGAAGCTTTCTTT | NA | NA | TRBJ1-1 | TRBV7-9
CASSLTADTQYF | TGTGCCAGCAGTTTAACAGCAGATACGCAGTATTTT | once | NA | TRBJ2-3 | TRBV28
CASRAGVNTEAFF | TGCGCCAGCAGAGCAGGGGTGAACACTGAAGCTTTCTTT | NA | NA | TRBJ1-1 | TRBV10-1
CASSDQQGSPLHF | TGTGCCAGCAGTGACCAACAGGGCTCACCCCTCCACTTT | NA | NA | TRBJ1-6 | TRBV2
CASSLGDSEQYF | TGTGCCAGCAGCTTAGGGGACTCCGAGCAGTACTTC | few | NA | TRBJ2-7 | TRBV7-9
CASSEAAVAHSYEQYF | TGTGCCAGCAGTGAAGCGGCGGTAGCGCACTCCTACGAGCAGTACTTC | NA | NA | TRBJ2-7 | TRBV6-1
CASSLMDRGYRRGEKLFF | TGTGCCAGCAGTTTAATGGACAGGGGGTATCGACGAGGTGAAAAACTGTTTTTT | NA | TRBD1 | TRBJ1-4 | TRBV28
CASSYGRGHEQYF | TGTGCCAGCAGTTACGGCAGGGGCCACGAGCAGTACTTC | NA | NA | TRBJ2-7 | TRBV6-5
CASSSWTDPEQYF | TGTGCCAGCAGTTCGTGGACAGACCCCGAGCAGTACTTC | NA | NA | TRBJ2-7 | TRBV28
CASSIEADYEQYF | TGTGCCAGTAGTATAGAAGCCGATTACGAGCAGTACTTC | NA | NA | TRBJ2-7 | TRBV19
CATSRAKSLNTEAFF | TGTGCCACCAGCAGGGCTAAGTCACTGAACACTGAAGCTTTCTTT | NA | NA | TRBJ1-1 | TRBV15
CASSLEVSGRSTDTQYF | TGTGCCAGCAGCTTAGAGGTTAGCGGGCGAAGCACAGATACGCAGTATTTT | NA | TRBD2 | TRBJ2-3 | TRBV11-3
CASSEGTVFFYGYTF | TGTGCCAGCAGTGAGGGGACAGTCTTTTTCTATGGCTACACCTTC | NA | TRBD1 | TRBJ1-2 | TRBV2
CAISEPGTGEDYEQYF | TGTGCCATCAGTGAGCCTGGGACAGGGGAGGACTACGAGCAGTACTTC | NA | TRBD1 | TRBJ2-7 | TRBV10-3
CASSLEGAVQETQYF | TGCGCCAGCAGCTTGGAGGGGGCTGTCCAAGAGACCCAGTACTTC | NA | TRBD1 | TRBJ2-5 | TRBV5-1
CASSPEGARSGANVLTF | TGCGCCAGCAGCCCGGAGGGCGCCAGGTCTGGGGCCAACGTCCTGACTTTC | NA | NA | TRBJ2-6 | TRBV5-1
CASSYRTGISGANVLTF | TGCGCCAGCAGCTACCGAACAGGGATCTCTGGGGCCAACGTCCTGACTTTC | NA | NA | TRBJ2-6 | TRBV4-1
CASSQGTTALDTEAFF | TGCGCCAGCAGCCAGGGAACTACAGCGCTGGACACTGAAGCTTTCTTT | NA | NA | TRBJ1-1 | TRBV4-1
CASSYGSTEAFF | TGTGCCAGCAGTTATGGGAGCACTGAAGCTTTCTTT | NA | NA | TRBJ1-1 | TRBV28
CASRRLAGGPNEQYF | TGTGCCAGCAGAAGACTAGCGGGAGGGCCCAACGAGCAGTACTTC | NA | TRBD2 | TRBJ2-7 | TRBV6-5